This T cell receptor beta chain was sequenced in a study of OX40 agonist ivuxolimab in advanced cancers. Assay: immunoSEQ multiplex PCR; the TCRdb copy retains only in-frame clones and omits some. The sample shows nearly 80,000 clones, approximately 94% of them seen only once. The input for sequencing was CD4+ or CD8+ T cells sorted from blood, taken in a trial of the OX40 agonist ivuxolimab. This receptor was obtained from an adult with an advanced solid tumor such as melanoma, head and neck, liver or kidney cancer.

This chain's CDR3 is CASSEGPQDEQFF. The CDR3 bases are TGTGCCAGCAGCGAGGGTCCTCAGGATGAGCAGTTCTTC. The V call is TRBV7-7, the J call TRBJ2-1; TRBD2 is a possible D gene (5 bases). The CDR3 has 13 residues. Germline V CDR1 and CDR2: SSHAT, FNYEAQ (reference sequence). Trimming took off 5 bases at V and 8 bases at J, with 13 bases between the two ends. The full variable domain, completed using reference TRBV7-7 and TRBJ2-1, is GAGVSQSPRYKVTKRGQDVTLRCDPISSHATLYWYQQALGQGPEFLTYFNYEAQPDKSGLPSDRFSAERPEGSISTLTIQRTEQRDSAMYRCASSEGPQDEQFFGPGTRLTVL.